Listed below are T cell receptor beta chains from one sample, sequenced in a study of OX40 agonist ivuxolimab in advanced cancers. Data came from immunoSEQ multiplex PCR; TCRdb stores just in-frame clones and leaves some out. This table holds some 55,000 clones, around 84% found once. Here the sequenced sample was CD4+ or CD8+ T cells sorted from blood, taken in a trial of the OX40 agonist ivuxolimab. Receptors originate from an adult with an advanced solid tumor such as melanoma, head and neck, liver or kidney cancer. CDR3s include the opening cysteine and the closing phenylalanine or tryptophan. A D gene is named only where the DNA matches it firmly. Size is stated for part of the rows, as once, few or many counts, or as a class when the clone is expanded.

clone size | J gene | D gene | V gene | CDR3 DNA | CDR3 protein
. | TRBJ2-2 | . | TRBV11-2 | TGTGCCAGCAGCTTGAGGGGCCGGGAGCTGTTTTTT | CASSLRGRELFF
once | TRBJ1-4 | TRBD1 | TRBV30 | TGTGCCTGGAGCCCCAGGGGGTCAGGCGAAAAACTGTTTTTT | CAWSPRGSGEKLFF
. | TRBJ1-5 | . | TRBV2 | TGTGCCAGCAGTCCAACGGTTGGCAGAAATCAGCCCCAGCATTTT | CASSPTVGRNQPQHF
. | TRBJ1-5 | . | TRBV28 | TGTGCCAGCAGTTTAACCCAGGTGAATCAGCCCCAGCATTTT | CASSLTQVNQPQHF
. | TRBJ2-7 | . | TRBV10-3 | TGTGCCATCAGTGAGGGTGACACCGCCTACGAGCAGTACTTC | CAISEGDTAYEQYF
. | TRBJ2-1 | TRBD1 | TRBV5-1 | TGCGCCAGCAGCTTGGGGCGACAGGGTTTGAGAAATGAGCAGTTCTTC | CASSLGRQGLRNEQFF
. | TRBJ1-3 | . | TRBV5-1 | TGCGCCAGCAGCTTGTCACAGGGAAACACCATATATTTT | CASSLSQGNTIYF
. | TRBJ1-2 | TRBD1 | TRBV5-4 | TGTGCCAGCAGCGGACAGGGTAGCGGCTACACCTTC | CASSGQGSGYTF
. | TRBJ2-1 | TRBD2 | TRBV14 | TGTGCCAGCAGCCAAGATAGGGCTAGCGGGAGAGTCAATGAGCAGTTCTTC | CASSQDRASGRVNEQFF
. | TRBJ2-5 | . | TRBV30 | TGTGCCTGGAGTCTCGGGGGTAGCCAAGAGACCCAGTACTTC | CAWSLGGSQETQYF
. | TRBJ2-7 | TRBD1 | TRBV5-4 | TGTGCCAGCAGCATGAGGGACAGGGGTTTGTTCGAGCAGTACTTC | CASSMRDRGLFEQYF
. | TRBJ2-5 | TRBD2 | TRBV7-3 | TGTGCCAGCAGCTTAACAACTAGCGGGGATAGGGAGACCCAGTACTTC | CASSLTTSGDRETQYF
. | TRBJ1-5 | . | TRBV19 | TGTGCCAGTAGCCCGACTCTTTCGCCCCAGCATTTT | CASSPTLSPQHF
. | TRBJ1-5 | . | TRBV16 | TGTGCCAGCAGCCAGTTTGACAGCTCCAATCAGCCCCAGCATTTT | CASSQFDSSNQPQHF
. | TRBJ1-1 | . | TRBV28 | TGTGCCAGCAGACCGCCCTGGGGGGGCACTGAAGCTTTCTTT | CASRPPWGGTEAFF
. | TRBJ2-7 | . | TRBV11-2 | TGTGCCAGCAGTGTCACAGGGCCATCCTACGAGCAGTACTTC | CASSVTGPSYEQYF
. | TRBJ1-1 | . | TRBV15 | TGTGCCACCAGCAGAGATATTGCTAACACTGAAGCTTTCTTT | CATSRDIANTEAFF
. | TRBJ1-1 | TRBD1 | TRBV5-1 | TGCGCCAGCAGCTCGACAGGGGTACCTGAAGCTTTCTTT | CASSSTGVPEAFF
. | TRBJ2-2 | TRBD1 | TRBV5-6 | TGTGCCAGCAGTCGACAGGGGGCGGTTTCCGGGGAGCTGTTTTTT | CASSRQGAVSGELFF
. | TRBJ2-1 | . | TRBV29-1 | TGCAGCGTTGGTAGATCCAACAATGAGCAGTTCTTC | CSVGRSNNEQFF
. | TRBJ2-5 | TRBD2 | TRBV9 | TGTGCCAGCAGCGTAGATCCCCCTAACCCGGGACTAGCGGGAGGGATACAAGAGACCCAGTACTTC | CASSVDPPNPGLAGGIQETQYF
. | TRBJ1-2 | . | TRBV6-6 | TGTGCCAGCAGTTACTCGGACCTGGCTAGCTACACCTTC | CASSYSDLASYTF
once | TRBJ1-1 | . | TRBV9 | TGTGCCAGCAGCGTCTACAGGGATAGCACTGAAGCTTTCTTT | CASSVYRDSTEAFF
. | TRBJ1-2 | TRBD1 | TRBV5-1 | TGCGCCAGCAGCCCAACGGGACAGGGGGTTGGCTACACCTTC | CASSPTGQGVGYTF